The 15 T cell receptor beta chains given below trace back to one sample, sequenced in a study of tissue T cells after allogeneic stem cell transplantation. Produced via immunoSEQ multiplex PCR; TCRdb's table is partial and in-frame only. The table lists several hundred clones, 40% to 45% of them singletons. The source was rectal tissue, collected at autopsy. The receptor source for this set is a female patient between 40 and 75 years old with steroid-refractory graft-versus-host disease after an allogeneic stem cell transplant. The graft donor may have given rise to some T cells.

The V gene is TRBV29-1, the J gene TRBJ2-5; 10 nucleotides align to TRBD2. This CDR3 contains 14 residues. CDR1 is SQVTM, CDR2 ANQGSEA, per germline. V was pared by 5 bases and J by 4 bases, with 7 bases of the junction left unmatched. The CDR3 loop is CSVSSSGSGETQYF. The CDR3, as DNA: TGCAGCGTTAGTTCTAGCGGGAGTGGAGAGACCCAGTACTTC.

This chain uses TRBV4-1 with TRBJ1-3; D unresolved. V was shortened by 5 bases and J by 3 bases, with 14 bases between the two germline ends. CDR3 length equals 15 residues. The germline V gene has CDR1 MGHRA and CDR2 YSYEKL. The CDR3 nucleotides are TGCGCCAGCAGCTCCCAGTCGATGCGTGGAAACACCATATATTTT. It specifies CASSSQSMRGNTIYF.

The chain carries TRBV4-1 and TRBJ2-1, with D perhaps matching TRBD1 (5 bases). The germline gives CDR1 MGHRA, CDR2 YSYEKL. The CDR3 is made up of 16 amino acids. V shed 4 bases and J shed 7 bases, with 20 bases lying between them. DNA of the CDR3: TGCGCCAGCAGCCCCCTTGGGCAGGGAACTGGAAATGAGCAGTTCTTC. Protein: CASSPLGQGTGNEQFF.

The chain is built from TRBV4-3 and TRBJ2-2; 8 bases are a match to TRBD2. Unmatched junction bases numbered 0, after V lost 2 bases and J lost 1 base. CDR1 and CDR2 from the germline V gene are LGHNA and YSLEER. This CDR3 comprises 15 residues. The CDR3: CASSQLAGNTGELFF. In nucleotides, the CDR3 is TGCGCCAGCAGCCAACTAGCGGGGAACACCGGGGAGCTGTTTTTT.

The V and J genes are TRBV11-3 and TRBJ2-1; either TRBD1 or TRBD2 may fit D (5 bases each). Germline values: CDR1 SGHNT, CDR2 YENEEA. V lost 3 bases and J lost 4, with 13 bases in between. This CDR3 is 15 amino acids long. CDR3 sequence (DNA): TGTGCCAGCAGCTTCCGACCCGGGGCTTACAATGAGCAGTTCTTC. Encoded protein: CASSFRPGAYNEQFF.

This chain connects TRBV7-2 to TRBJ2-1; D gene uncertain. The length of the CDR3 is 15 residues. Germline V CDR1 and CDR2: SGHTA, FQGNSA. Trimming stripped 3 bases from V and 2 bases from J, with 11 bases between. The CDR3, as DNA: TGTGCCAGCAGCTTTCAACGCTCCCCCTACAATGAGCAGTTCTTC. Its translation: CASSFQRSPYNEQFF.

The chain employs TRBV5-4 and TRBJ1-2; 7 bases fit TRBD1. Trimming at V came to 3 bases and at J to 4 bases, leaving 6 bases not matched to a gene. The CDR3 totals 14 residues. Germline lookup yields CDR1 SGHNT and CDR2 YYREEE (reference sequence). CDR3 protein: CASSWDSLGYGYTF. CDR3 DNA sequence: TGTGCCAGCAGCTGGGACAGCCTTGGCTATGGCTACACCTTC. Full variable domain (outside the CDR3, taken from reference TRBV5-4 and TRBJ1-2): ETGVTQSPTHLIKTRGQQVTLRCSSQSGHNTVSWYQQALGQGPQFIFQYYREEENGRGNFPPRFSGLQFPNYSSELNVNALELDDSALYLCASSWDSLGYGYTFGSGTRLTVV.

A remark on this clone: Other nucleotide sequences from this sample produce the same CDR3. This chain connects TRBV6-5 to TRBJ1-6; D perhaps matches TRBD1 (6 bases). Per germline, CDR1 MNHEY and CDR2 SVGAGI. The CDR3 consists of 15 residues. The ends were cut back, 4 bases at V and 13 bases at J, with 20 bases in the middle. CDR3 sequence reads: CASSSTGTLQGPLHF. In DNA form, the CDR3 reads TGTGCCAGCAGTTCCACAGGGACGCTCCAGGGGCCCCTCCACTTT.

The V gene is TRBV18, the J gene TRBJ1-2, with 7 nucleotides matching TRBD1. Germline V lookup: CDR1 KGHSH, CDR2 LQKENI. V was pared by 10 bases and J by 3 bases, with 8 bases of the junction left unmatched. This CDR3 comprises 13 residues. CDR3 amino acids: CAISPDRYYGYTF. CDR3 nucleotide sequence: TGTGCCATCTCCCCGGACAGGTACTATGGCTACACCTTC. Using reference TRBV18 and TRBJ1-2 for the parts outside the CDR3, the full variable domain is NAGVMQNPRHLVRRRGQEARLRCSPMKGHSHVYWYRQLPEEGLKFMVYLQKENIIDESGMPKERFSAEFPKEGPSILRIQQVVRGDSAAYFCAISPDRYYGYTFGSGTRLTVV.

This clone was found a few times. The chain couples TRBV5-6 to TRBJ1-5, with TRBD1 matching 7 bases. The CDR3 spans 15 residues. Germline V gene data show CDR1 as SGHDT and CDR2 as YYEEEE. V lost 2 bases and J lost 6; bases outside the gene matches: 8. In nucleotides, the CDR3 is TGTGCCAGCAGCTTCAGGGGGAGGTCAGGTCAGCCCCAGCATTTT. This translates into CASSFRGRSGQPQHF.

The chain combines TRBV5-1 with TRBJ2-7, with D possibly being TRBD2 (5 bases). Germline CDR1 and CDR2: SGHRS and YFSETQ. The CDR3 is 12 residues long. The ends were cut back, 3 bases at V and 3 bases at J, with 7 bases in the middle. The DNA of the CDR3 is TGCGCCAGCAGCTCCCGGGGCTACGAGCAGTACTTC. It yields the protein CASSSRGYEQYF.

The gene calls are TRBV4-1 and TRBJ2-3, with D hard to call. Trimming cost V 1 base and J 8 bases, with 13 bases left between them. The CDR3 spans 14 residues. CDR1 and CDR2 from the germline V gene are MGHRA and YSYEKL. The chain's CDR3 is CASSQGSTQITQYF. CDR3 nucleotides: TGCGCCAGCAGCCAAGGCAGCACACAGATTACGCAGTATTTT.

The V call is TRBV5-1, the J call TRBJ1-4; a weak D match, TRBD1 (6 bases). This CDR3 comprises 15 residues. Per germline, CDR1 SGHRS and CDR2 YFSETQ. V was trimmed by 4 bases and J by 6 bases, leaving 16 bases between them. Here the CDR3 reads CASSPGGGGDEKLFF. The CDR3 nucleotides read TGCGCCAGCAGCCCGGGAGGGGGAGGTGATGAAAAACTGTTTTTT. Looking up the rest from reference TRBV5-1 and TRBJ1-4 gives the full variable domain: KAGVTQTPRYLIKTRGQQVTLSCSPISGHRSVSWYQQTPGQGLQFLFEYFSETQRNKGNFPGRFSGRQFSNSRSEMNVSTLELGDSALYLCASSPGGGGDEKLFFGSGTQLSVL.

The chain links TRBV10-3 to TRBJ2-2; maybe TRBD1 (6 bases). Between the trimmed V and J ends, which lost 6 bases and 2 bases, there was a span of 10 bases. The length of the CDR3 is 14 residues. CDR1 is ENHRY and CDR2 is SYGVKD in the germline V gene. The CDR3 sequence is CAISPQGNTGELFF. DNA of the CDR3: TGTGCCATCAGCCCACAGGGTAACACCGGGGAGCTGTTTTTT.

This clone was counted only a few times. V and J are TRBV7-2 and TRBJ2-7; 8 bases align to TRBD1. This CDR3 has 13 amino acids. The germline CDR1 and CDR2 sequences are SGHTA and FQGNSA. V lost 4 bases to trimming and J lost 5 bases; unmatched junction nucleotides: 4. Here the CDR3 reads CASSSRGLDEQYF. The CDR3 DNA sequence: TGTGCCAGCAGCTCCAGGGGGCTCGACGAGCAGTACTTC.